The clone carrying this T cell receptor (beta chain) was counted many times. Using RNA transcripts as the source, TCR beta CDR3 regions were amplified. An initial round of RT-PCR targeting the TCR CDR3 relied on the HTBI primer set. Via MiXCR, TCRdb re-called the multiplex PCR reads, giving one row per CDR3 protein. The sample holds a few hundred thousand distinct CDR3 sequences, less than 20% seen once. This CDR3 comprises 12 residues. The V end was cut by 3 bases, the J end by 2 bases, with 3 bases between. Germline CDR1 LGHDT, CDR2 YNNKEL (reference sequence). Calling Graves' hyperthyroidism stable meant ophthalmopathy did not progress within 18 months. These data come from a study of T cells in Graves' hyperthyroidism and ophthalmopathy.

The chain combines TRBV3-1 with TRBJ2-3, with unresolved D. Sequenced input: blood. This sequence originates from a woman between 25 and 40 years old with Graves' hyperthyroidism. CDR3 residues: CASSQATDTQYF. The CDR3 DNA reads as TGTGCCAGCAGCCAGGCCACAGATACGCAGTATTTT.